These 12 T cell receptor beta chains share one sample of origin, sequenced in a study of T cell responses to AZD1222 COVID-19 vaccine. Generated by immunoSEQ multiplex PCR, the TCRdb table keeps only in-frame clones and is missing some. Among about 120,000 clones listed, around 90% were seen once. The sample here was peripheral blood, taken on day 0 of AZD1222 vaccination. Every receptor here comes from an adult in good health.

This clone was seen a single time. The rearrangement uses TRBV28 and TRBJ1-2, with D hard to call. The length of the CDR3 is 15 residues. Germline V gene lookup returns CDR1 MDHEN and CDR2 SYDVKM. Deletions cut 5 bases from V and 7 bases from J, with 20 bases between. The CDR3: CASSHPGPEEGGYTF. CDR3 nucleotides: TGTGCCAGCAGTCACCCGGGCCCGGAAGAGGGTGGCTACACCTTC.

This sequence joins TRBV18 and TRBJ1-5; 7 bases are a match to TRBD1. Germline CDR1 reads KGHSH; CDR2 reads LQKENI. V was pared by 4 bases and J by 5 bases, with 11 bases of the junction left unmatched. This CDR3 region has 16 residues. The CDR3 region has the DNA TGTGCCAGCTCACGCGGGACAGCGATTGAGCATCAGCCCCAGCATTTT. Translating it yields CASSRGTAIEHQPQHF.

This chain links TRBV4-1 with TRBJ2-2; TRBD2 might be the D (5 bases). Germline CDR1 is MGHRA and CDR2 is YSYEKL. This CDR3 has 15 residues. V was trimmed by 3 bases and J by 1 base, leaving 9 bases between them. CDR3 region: CASSQTTRNTGELFF. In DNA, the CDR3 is TGCGCCAGCAGCCAGACTACAAGGAACACCGGGGAGCTGTTTTTT.

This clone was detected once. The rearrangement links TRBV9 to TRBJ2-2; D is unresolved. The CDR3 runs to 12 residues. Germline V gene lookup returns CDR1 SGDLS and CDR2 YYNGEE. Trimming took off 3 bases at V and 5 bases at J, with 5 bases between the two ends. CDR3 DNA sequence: TGTGCCAGCAGCGCGAGTACCGGGGAGCTGTTTTTT. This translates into CASSASTGELFF.

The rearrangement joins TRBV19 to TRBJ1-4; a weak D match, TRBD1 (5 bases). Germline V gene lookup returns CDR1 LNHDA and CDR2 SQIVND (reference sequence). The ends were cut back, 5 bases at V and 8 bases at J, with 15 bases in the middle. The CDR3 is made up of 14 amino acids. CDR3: CASSPGGSTEKLFF. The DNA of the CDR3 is TGTGCCAGTAGTCCGGGGGGATCTACCGAAAAACTGTTTTTT.

The CDR3 is CASSLRGGGNSPLHF. The CDR3 DNA sequence: TGTGCCAGCAGCTTAAGAGGGGGAGGTAATTCACCCCTCCACTTT. The chain links TRBV7-2 to TRBJ1-6, with D possibly matching TRBD1 (6 bases). The CDR3 is made up of 15 amino acids. V was shortened by 2 bases and J by 6 bases, with 11 bases between the two germline ends. Germline assignment: CDR1 SGHTA and CDR2 FQGNSA. Full variable domain (remainder filled in from reference TRBV7-2 and TRBJ1-6): GAGVSQSPSNKVTEKGKDVELRCDPISGHTALYWYRQSLGQGLEFLIYFQGNSAPDKSGLPSDRFSAERTGGSVSTLTIQRTQQEDSAVYLCASSLRGGGNSPLHFGNGTRLTVT.

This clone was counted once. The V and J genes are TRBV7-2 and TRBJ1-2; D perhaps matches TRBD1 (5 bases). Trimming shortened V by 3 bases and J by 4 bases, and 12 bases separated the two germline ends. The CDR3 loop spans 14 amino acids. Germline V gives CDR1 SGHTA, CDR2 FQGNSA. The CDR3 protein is CASSLDGAGYGYTF. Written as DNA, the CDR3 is TGTGCCAGCAGCTTGGACGGGGCGGGCTATGGCTACACCTTC. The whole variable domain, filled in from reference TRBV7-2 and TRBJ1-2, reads GAGVSQSPSNKVTEKGKDVELRCDPISGHTALYWYRQSLGQGLEFLIYFQGNSAPDKSGLPSDRFSAERTGGSVSTLTIQRTQQEDSAVYLCASSLDGAGYGYTFGSGTRLTVV.

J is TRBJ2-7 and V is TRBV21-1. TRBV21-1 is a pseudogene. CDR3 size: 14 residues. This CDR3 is CASRTGQHTYEQYF. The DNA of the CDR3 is TGTGCCAGCAGAACGGGGCAGCATACCTACGAGCAGTACTTC.

The CDR3 spells CASSQPSAVAGHPNTGELFF. Written as DNA, the CDR3 is TGCGCCAGCAGCCAACCCTCGGCGGTAGCGGGCCACCCGAACACCGGGGAGCTGTTTTTT. The chain couples TRBV4-1 to TRBJ2-2; 7 nucleotides agree with TRBD2. The CDR3 extends over 20 amino acids. V was pared by 2 bases and J by 0 bases, with 15 bases of the junction left unmatched. The germline V gene has CDR1 MGHRA and CDR2 YSYEKL.

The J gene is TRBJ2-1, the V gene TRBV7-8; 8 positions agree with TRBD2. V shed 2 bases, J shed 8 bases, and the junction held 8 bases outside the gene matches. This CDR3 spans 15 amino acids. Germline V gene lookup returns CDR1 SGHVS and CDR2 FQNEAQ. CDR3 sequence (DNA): TGTGCCAGCAGCTTATTGAGACTAGCGTTTTATGAGCAGTTCTTC. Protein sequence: CASSLLRLAFYEQFF.

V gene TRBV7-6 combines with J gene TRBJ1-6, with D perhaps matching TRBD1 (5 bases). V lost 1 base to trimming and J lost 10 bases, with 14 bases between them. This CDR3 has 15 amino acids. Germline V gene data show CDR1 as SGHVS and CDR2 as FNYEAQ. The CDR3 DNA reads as TGTGCCAGCAGCTTAGAGGCAGGGCCAAGATCACCCCTCCACTTT. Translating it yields CASSLEAGPRSPLHF.

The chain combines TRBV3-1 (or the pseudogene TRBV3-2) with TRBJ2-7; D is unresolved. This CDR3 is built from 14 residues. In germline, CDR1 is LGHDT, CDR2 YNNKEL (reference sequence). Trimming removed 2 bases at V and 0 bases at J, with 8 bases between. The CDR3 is CASSQPPLSYEQYF. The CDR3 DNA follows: TGTGCCAGCAGCCAACCCCCCCTCTCCTACGAGCAGTACTTC.